The entry that follows covers one T cell receptor (beta chain) sequence. This entry is derived from a study of shared clonotypes between healthy human individuals. CDR3 length: 15 residues. Per germline, CDR1 SGHDT and CDR2 YYEEEE. The V and J ends lost 7 bases and 3 bases, in that order; junction bases with no gene match: 9. Measured with immunoSEQ multiplex PCR; TCRdb has only the in-frame clones, and not every one. This sample yields about 1 million clones, of which about 70% are seen a single time; about 1.5% belongs to the top ten. The clonotype originates from a man aged 18 to 35 in good health. Sequencing input: memory CD4+ T cells sorted from blood. Specified subset: CD45RA-negative fraction. The chain recombines TRBV5-6 with TRBJ2-1; 8 bases map to TRBD2. This chain's CDR3 is CASCRGTRHYNEQFF. CDR3 sequence (DNA): TGTGCCAGCTGCCGGGGGACTAGACACTACAATGAGCAGTTCTTC.